The TCR beta chain described here comes from a study of cytomegalovirus exposure and HLA in healthy donors. The PCR contained 60 Vbeta and 13 Jbeta primers. This table comes from immunoSEQ multiplex PCR, and its TCRdb copy is limited to in-frame clones, with some not included. Of more than 130,000 clones listed, around 78% are singletons. Germline V gives CDR1 SEHNR, CDR2 FQNEAQ (reference sequence). The CDR3 consists of 16 residues. Trimming took 1 base from V and 0 from J, leaving 9 bases between them. The TCR originated in a male donor in good health and CMV-seronegative. The rearrangement links TRBV7-9 to TRBJ2-2; D is unclear. The sequenced material came from PBMCs. CDR3 loop: CASSLDVAANTGELFF. DNA of the CDR3: TGTGCCAGCAGCTTAGACGTTGCGGCGAACACCGGGGAGCTGTTTTTT.